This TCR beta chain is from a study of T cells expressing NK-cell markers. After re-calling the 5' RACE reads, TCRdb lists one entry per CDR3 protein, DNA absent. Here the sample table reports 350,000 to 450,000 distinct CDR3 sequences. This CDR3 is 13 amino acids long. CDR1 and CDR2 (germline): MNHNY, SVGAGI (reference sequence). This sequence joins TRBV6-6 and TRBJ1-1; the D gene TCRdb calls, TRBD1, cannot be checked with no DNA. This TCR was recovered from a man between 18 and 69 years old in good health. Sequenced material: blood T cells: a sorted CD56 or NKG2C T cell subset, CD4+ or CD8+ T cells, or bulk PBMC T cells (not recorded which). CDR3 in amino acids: CASTPRRNTEAFF.